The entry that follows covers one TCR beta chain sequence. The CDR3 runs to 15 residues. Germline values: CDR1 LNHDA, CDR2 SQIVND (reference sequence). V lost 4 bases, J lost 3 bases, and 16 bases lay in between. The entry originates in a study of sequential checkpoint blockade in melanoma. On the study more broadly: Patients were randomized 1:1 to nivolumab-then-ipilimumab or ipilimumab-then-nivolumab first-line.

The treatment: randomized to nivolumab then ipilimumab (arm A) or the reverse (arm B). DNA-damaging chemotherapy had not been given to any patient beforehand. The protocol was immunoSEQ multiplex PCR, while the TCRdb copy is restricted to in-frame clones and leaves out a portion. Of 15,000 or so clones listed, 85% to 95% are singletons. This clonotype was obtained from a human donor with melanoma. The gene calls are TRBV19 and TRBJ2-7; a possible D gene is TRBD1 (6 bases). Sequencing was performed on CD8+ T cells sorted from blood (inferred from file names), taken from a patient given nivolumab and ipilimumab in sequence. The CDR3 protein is CASSTLQGFFYEQYF. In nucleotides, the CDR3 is TGTGCCAGTAGTACATTACAGGGTTTTTTCTACGAGCAGTACTTC.